The T cell receptor (beta chain) under discussion was sequenced for a study of blood T cells in healthy people across ages. Across the whole study: Per every two T cells, about one barcoded beta molecule was captured by template switching. Study observations and caveats: Diversity figures based on one million T cells were deemed too low. Naive T cell percentage showed a strong correlation with the diversity of TCR beta.

The second PCR ran roughly 6 to 11 cycles with a sample-barcoded 5' primer and J-beta primers. The authors tagged each cDNA molecule using a template-switch adaptor with 12 random nucleotides. TCRdb redid the calling of the 5' RACE reads with MiXCR, one entry per CDR3 protein. The sample shows about 780,000 distinct CDR3 sequences, more than 35% of them seen only once. V was clipped by 3 bases and J by 0 bases, with 11 bases between them. The CDR3 extends over 15 amino acids. Germline assignment: CDR1 SNHLY and CDR2 FYNNEI. This clonotype was seen at least ten times. The antigen is not known. What was sequenced was blood. This TCR was sampled from a man older than 75 in good health. The chain joins TRBV2 to TRBJ1-2; the D is unclear. This CDR3 is CASSEGGITNYGYTF. In nucleotides, the CDR3 is TGTGCCAGCAGTGAGGGTGGCATTACTAACTATGGCTACACCTTC.